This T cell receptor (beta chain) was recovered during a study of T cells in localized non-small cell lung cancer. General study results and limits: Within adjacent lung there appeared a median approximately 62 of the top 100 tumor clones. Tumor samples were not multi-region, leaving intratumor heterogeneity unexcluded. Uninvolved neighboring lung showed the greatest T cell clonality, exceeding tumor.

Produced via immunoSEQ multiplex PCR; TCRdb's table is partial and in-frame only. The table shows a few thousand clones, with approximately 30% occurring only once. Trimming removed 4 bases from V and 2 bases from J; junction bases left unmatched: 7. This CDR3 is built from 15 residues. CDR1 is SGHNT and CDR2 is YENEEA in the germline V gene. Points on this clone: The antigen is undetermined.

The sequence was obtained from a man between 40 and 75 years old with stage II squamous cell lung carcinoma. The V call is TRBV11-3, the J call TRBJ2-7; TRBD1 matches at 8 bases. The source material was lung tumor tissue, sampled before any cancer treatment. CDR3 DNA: TGTGCCAGCAGCTACGGACAGGGCGTCGCCTACGAGCAGTACTTC. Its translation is CASSYGQGVAYEQYF.